This T cell receptor beta chain was identified in a study of technical replicates of blood from a few donors. Sequencing was performed with immunoSEQ multiplex PCR; in TCRdb, only in-frame clones are kept and a portion is missing. In the table there are around 100,000 clones, around 93% of which are singletons. Germline lookup yields CDR1 MNHNS and CDR2 SASEGT. The CDR3 contains 13 residues. Between the trimmed V and J ends, which lost 4 bases and 2 bases, there was a span of 8 bases. The sample taken for sequencing was T cells isolated from PBMCs. V and J are TRBV6-1 and TRBJ1-1, with D unresolved. This clonotype was obtained from a human donor in good health. CDR3 amino acids: CASSATRNTEAFF. CDR3 nucleotide sequence: TGTGCCAGCAGTGCGACTAGAAACACTGAAGCTTTCTTT.